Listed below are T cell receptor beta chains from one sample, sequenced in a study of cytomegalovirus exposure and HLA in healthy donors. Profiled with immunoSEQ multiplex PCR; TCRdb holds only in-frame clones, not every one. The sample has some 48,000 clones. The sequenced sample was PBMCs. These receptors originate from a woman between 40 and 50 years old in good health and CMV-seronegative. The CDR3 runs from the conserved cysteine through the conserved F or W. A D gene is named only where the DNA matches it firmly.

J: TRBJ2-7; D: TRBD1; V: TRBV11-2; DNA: TGTGCCAGCAGCCAATCCTATGGGACAGGGAACGAGCAGTACTTC; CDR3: CASSQSYGTGNEQYF
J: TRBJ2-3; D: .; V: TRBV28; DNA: TGTGCCAGCTACCGGGGCGGGGGCACAGATACGCAGTATTTT; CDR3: CASYRGGGTDTQYF
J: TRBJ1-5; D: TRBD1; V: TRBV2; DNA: TGTGCCAGCAGTGCGACAGGGGGACTTCAGCCCCAGCATTTT; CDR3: CASSATGGLQPQHF
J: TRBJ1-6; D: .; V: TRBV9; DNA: TGTGCCAGCAGCGTAGAGGGCAGGAGGGCTTCACCCCTCCACTTT; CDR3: CASSVEGRRASPLHF
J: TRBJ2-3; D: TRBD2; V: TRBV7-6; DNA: TGTGCCAGCAGCTTAAGGGCCGCCGGGACTAGCGGGAGCACAGATATGCAGTATTTT; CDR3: CASSLRAAGTSGSTDMQYF
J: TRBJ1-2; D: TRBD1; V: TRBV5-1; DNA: TGCGCCAGCGGGACAGGGTCCCTCGGGGTTTGGGGCTACACCTTC; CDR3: CASGTGSLGVWGYTF
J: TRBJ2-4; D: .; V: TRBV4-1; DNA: TGCGCCAGCAGCCTCTATCCCGAGGGAGCCAAAAACATTCAGTACTTC; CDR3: CASSLYPEGAKNIQYF
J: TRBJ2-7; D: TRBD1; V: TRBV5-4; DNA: TGTGCCAGCAGCTTTTTTACAGGGGGCGTATACGAGCAGTACTTC; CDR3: CASSFFTGGVYEQYF
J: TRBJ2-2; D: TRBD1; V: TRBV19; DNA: TGTGCCAGTATGCCCGGGGACAGGGGGGCCGGGGAGCTGTTTTTT; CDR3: CASMPGDRGAGELFF
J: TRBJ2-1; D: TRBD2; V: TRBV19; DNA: TGTGCCAGTAGCTTTAGCGGGGGGGGCAATGAGCAGTTCTTC; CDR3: CASSFSGGGNEQFF
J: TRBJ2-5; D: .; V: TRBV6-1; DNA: TGTGCCAGCAGTGAGGGGCCCCAGTACTTC; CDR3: CASSEGPQYF
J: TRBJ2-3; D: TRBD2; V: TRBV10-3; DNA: TGTGCCATCAGTGATTACACTAGCGGGGGAACCACTAGCACAGATACGCAGTATTTT; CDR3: CAISDYTSGGTTSTDTQYF
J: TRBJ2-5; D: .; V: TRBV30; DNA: TGTGCCTGGAGTGGCGACAGGGGAGGGGAGACCCAGTACTTC; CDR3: CAWSGDRGGETQYF